A selection of T cell receptor beta chains follows, all from one sample in a study of blood T cell repertoires in COVID-19. The method was immunoSEQ multiplex PCR; TCRdb's version includes in-frame clones alone and lacks a portion of them. This repertoire shows 150,000 to 200,000 clones, around 83% found once; its top ten account for around 7%. Sequences were obtained from peripheral blood. Receptors originate from a woman older than 75 in a cohort sampled during active or convalescent COVID-19. The CDR3 runs from the conserved cysteine through the conserved F or W. A D gene is named only where the DNA matches it firmly. A row's size may be missing; if present it is once, few, many or a size class.

-,14,TRBV19,TRBJ2-1,TRBD2,CASCRLAGIDEQFF,TGTGCCAGTTGTCGGCTAGCGGGAATAGATGAGCAGTTCTTC
few,14,TRBV3-1/TRBV3-2,TRBJ2-1,-,CASSHRDSDNEQFF,TGTGCCAGCAGCCACCGGGACTCAGACAATGAGCAGTTCTTC
-,16,TRBV7-2,TRBJ2-1,TRBD2,CASIRGAGISYNEQFF,TGTGCCAGCATACGGGGAGCGGGGATCTCCTACAATGAGCAGTTCTTC
-,11,TRBV11-3,TRBJ2-5,-,CASSSGETQYF,TGTGCCAGCAGCTCCGGGGAGACCCAGTACTTC
-,14,TRBV30,TRBJ1-5,-,CAWTGQGMRQPQHF,TGTGCCTGGACGGGCCAGGGAATGAGACAGCCCCAGCATTTT
-,15,TRBV5-8,TRBJ2-3,-,CASSWNGPSTDTQYF,TGTGCCAGCAGCTGGAATGGGCCTAGCACAGATACGCAGTATTTT
-,15,TRBV3-1/TRBV3-2,TRBJ2-5,-,CASSQERLYGETQYF,TGTGCCAGCAGCCAAGAGAGGTTATATGGAGAGACCCAGTACTTC
-,14,TRBV28,TRBJ1-1,TRBD1,CASSLYRQGTEAFF,TGTGCCAGCAGCTTGTACAGACAGGGCACTGAAGCTTTCTTT
-,15,TRBV7-6,TRBJ1-5,-,CASSLGSGSNQPQHF,TGTGCCAGCAGCTTAGGTTCAGGTAGCAATCAGCCCCAGCATTTT
-,13,TRBV18,TRBJ1-1,-,CASSLDSNTEAFF,TGTGCCAGCTCACTCGACAGCAACACTGAAGCTTTCTTT
once,12,TRBV14,TRBJ1-2,-,CASSGFGYGYTF,TGTGCCAGTTCAGGGTTCGGCTATGGCTACACCTTC
-,13,TRBV6-1,TRBJ2-7,-,CASHRDSSYEQYF,TGTGCCAGTCACCGGGACTCCTCCTACGAGCAGTACTTC
few,13,TRBV29-1,TRBJ2-5,TRBD1,CSVHRDSQETQYF,TGCAGCGTTCACCGGGACAGCCAAGAGACCCAGTACTTC
once,15,TRBV5-1,TRBJ2-1,TRBD2,CASSISGIYSNEQFF,TGCGCCAGCAGCATTAGCGGGATCTATTCCAATGAGCAGTTCTTC
-,15,TRBV28,TRBJ1-2,-,CASSSSGGTNYGYTF,TGTGCCAGCAGTTCCTCGGGGGGTACTAACTATGGCTACACCTTC
-,15,TRBV5-1,TRBJ2-3,-,CASSFTQLDTDTQYF,TGCGCCAGCAGCTTTACACAGCTGGACACAGATACGCAGTATTTT
-,15,TRBV4-1,TRBJ2-1,TRBD2,CASSLLAGTHNEQFF,TGCGCCAGCAGTCTTCTAGCGGGAACCCACAATGAGCAGTTCTTC
-,14,TRBV7-9,TRBJ1-2,-,CASSLSPTGLGYTF,TGTGCCAGCAGCTTATCCCCAACAGGGTTGGGCTACACCTTC
-,14,TRBV10-1,TRBJ1-3,-,CASSDGGSGNTIYF,TGCGCCAGCAGTGACGGGGGCTCTGGAAACACCATATATTTT
-,12,TRBV30,TRBJ2-5,-,CAWSWGEETQYF,TGTGCCTGGAGTTGGGGAGAAGAGACCCAGTACTTC
once,14,TRBV30,TRBJ2-1,-,CAWSLGLDYNEQFF,TGTGCCTGGAGTCTGGGACTGGACTACAATGAGCAGTTCTTC
-,15,TRBV7-9,TRBJ1-3,-,CASSNTGLGGNTIYF,TGTGCCAGCAGTAATACAGGCCTTGGCGGAAACACCATATATTTT
-,15,TRBV2,TRBJ2-2,TRBD2,CASSVSSGRAGELFF,TGTGCCAGCAGTGTTTCTAGCGGGAGGGCAGGGGAGCTGTTTTTT
-,13,TRBV9,TRBJ2-5,-,CASSVASQETQYF,TGTGCCAGCAGCGTAGCCAGCCAAGAGACCCAGTACTTC
-,15,TRBV5-1,TRBJ1-1,TRBD1,CASSLVTGGGTEAFF,TGCGCCAGCAGCTTGGTAACAGGGGGAGGTACTGAAGCTTTCTTT
-,16,TRBV5-1,TRBJ1-2,TRBD1,CASSLDGTGGDYGYTF,TGCGCCAGCAGCTTGGATGGGACAGGGGGAGACTATGGCTACACCTTC
-,12,TRBV10-3,TRBJ2-7,-,CAISPERYEQYF,TGTGCCATCAGTCCGGAGCGCTACGAGCAGTACTTC
few,16,TRBV2,TRBJ2-5,TRBD2,CASSESFSGRGETQYF,TGTGCCAGCAGTGAATCGTTCAGCGGGAGGGGAGAGACCCAGTACTTC
few,16,TRBV19,TRBJ2-5,TRBD1,CASSITGTGGPETQYF,TGTGCCAGTAGTATCACCGGGACAGGGGGCCCCGAGACCCAGTACTTC
-,14,TRBV5-4,TRBJ2-1,-,CAIGGRQTNNEQFF,TGTGCAATTGGGGGGAGGCAAACTAACAATGAGCAGTTCTTC
once,18,TRBV7-2,TRBJ1-6,TRBD1,CASSYGRATGRINSPLHF,TGTGCCAGCAGCTATGGGCGGGCGACAGGGAGAATTAATTCACCCCTCCACTTT
-,14,TRBV2,TRBJ1-6,-,CASSVHGESSPLHF,TGTGCCAGCAGTGTACACGGGGAGTCTTCACCCCTCCACTTT
-,13,TRBV18,TRBJ2-2,-,CASLDQGDGELFF,TGTGCCAGTTTGGACCAGGGTGACGGGGAGCTGTTTTTT